The sequence of this TCR beta chain was determined in a study of molecular identifiers for immune sequencing clone quantification. General study findings and limits: Should identical TCR molecules share a barcode, the sizes of highly expanded clones could be underestimated.

CDR3 length: 15 amino acids. The J segment lost 4 bases and the V segment lost 5 bases, leaving 5 bases of the junction unmatched. CDR1 and CDR2 (germline): SNHLY, FYNNEI. With regard to this clonotype: The target antigen is unknown. The conserved phenylalanine or tryptophan normally closing the CDR3 is absent here, so this likely arose from a read error.

With listed TCR primers and previously described methods, bulk TCR libraries were prepared. Each CDR3 protein is one row after TCRdb ran MiXCR on the PCR reads. The repertoire includes more than 450,000 distinct CDR3 sequences, about 21% of them detected once, and more than 0.8% sits in the top ten. Sequencing was done on a sample of naive CD8+ T cells from blood, with Jurkat cell RNA spiked in. The subset: FACS-sorted CD8+CD4-CCR7+CD45RA+ naive T cells. The rearrangement links TRBV2 to TRBJ1-5; TRBD1 aligns across 10 bases. This TCR was recovered from a human donor in good health. Some libraries in this study had Jurkat cell RNA spiked in. The chain's CDR3 is CASSIGTGENQPQHL. The CDR3 nucleotides read TGTGCCAGCAGTATCGGGACAGGGGAGAATCAGCCCCAGCATCTT.